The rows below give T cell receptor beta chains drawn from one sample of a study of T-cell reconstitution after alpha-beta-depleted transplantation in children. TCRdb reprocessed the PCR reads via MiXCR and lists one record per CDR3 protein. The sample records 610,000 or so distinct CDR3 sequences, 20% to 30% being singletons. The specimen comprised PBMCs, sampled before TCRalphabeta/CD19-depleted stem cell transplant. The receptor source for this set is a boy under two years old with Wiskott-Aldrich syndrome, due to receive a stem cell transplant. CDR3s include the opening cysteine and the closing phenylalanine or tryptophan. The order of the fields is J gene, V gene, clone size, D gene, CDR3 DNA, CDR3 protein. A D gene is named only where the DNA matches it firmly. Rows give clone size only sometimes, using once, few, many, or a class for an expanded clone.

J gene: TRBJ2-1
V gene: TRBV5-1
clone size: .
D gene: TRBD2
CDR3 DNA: TGCGCCAGCAGCCCGACTAGCGGGAGAGGGGACAATGAGCAGTTCTTC
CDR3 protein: CASSPTSGRGDNEQFF

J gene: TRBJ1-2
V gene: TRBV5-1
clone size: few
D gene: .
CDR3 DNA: TGCGCCAGCAGCTTGTACAGGGCTAATGGCTACACCTTC
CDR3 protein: CASSLYRANGYTF

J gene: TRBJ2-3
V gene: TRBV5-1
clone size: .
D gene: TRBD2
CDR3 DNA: TGCGCCAGCAGCCCAGATGGGACTATGCATACGCAGTATTTT
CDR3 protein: CASSPDGTMHTQYF

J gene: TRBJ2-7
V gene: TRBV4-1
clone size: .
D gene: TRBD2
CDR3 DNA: TGCGCCAGCAGCCAGGTGACTAGCGGGAGATTATACGAGCAGTGCTTC
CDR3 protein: CASSQVTSGRLYEQCF

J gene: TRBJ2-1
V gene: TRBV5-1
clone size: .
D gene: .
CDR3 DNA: TGCGCCAGCAGCTTGATCCGCATCGACAATGAGCAGTTCTTC
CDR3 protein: CASSLIRIDNEQFF

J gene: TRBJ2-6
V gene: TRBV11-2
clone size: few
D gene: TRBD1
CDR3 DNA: TGTGCCAGCAGCTCTCAGGACAGGGAAAAAGCTGGGGCCAACGTCCTGACTTTC
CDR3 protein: CASSSQDREKAGANVLTF

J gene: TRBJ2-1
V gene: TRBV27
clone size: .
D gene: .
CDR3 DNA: TGTGCCAGCAGTTTATTTCCGGGGGCCAGCTCCTACAATGAGCAGTTCTTC
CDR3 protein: CASSLFPGASSYNEQFF

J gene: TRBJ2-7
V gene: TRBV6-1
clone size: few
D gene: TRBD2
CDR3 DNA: TGTGCCAGCAGTGAGGAGGTGTTGACTAGCGTCTACGAGCAGTACTTC
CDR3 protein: CASSEEVLTSVYEQYF

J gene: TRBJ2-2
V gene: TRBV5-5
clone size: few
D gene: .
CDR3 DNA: TGTGCCAGCAGCTTAAGCGACTCCCAAACCGGGGAGCTGTTTTTT
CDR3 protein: CASSLSDSQTGELFF

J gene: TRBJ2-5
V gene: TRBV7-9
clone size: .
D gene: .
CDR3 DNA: TGTGCCAGCAGCTTATTGGAAATGACCCAGTACTTC
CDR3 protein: CASSLLEMTQYF

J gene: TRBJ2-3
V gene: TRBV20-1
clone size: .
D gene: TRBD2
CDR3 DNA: TGCAGTGCTCCCGGGACTAGCGGCACAGATACGCAGTATTTT
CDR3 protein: CSAPGTSGTDTQYF

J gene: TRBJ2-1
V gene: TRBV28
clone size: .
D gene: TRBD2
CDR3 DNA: TGTGCCAGCAGAACACCGGGGGTGGCTAGCGGGATCAGGTACAATGAGCAGTTCTTC
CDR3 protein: CASRTPGVASGIRYNEQFF

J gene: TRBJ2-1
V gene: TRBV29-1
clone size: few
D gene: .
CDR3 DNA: TGCAGCGTTTTAAGGTGGGGTGAGCAGTTCTTC
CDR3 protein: CSVLRWGEQFF

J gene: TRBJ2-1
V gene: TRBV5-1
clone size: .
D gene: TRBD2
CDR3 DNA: TGCGCCAGCAGCTTGCCTAGCGGGATAGGGCAGTTCTTC
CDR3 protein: CASSLPSGIGQFF

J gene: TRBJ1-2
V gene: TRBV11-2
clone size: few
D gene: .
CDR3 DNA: TGTGCCAGCAGCCTGAGGGTAGGGGGGTTCTATGGCTACACCTTC
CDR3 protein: CASSLRVGGFYGYTF

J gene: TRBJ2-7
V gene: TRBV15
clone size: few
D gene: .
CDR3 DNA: TGTGCCACCAGCAGAGATGCGGAGATAAGAGATCTACGAGGGCAGTACTTC
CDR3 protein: CATSRDAEIRDLRGQYF

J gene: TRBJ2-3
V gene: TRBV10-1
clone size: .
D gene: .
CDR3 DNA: TGCGCCAGCAGTGATAACCGGAACACAGATACGCAGTATTTT
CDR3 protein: CASSDNRNTDTQYF

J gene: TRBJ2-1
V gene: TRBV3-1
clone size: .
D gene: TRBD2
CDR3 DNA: TGTGCCAGCAGCCAAGTCAGCGGGAGATATTACAATGAGCAGTTCTTC
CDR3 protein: CASSQVSGRYYNEQFF

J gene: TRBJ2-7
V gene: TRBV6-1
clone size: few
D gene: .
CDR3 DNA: TGTGCCAGCGAGGGGAGCTCCTACGAGCAGTACTTC
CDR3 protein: CASEGSSYEQYF

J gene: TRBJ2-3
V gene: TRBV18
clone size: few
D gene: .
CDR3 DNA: TGTGCCAGCTCACAACAGACAGATACGCAGTATTTT
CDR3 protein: CASSQQTDTQYF

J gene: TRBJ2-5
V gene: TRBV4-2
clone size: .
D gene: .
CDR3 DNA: TGTGCCAGCAGCCAAGAGGGGCTAGTTGGGGAAGAGACCCAGTACTTC
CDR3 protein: CASSQEGLVGEETQYF

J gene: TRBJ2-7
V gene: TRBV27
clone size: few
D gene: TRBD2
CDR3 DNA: TGTGCCAGCGCTTACCAAGCGGGAGGCGTACCCACCTACGAGCAGTACTTC
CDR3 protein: CASAYQAGGVPTYEQYF

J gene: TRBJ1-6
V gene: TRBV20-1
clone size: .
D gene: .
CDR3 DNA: TGCAGTGCTACCGGGACGGATAATTCACCCCTCCACTTT
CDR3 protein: CSATGTDNSPLHF

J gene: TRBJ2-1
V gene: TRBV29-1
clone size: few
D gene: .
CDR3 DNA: TGCAGCGTTTTGGGGGAGGCTGAGCAGTTCTTC
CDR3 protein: CSVLGEAEQFF

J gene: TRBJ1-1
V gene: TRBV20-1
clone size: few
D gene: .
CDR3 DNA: TGCAGTGCTAGAGTAGGTTCGAAGAGCACTGAAGCTTTCTTT
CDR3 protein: CSARVGSKSTEAFF

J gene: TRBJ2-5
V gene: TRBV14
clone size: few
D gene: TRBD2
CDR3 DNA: TGTGCCAGCAGCCAAGGTCAGCGGGAGTGGGGAGAGACCCAGTACTTC
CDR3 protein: CASSQGQREWGETQYF

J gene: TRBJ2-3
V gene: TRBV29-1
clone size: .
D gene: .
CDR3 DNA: TGCAGCGTTGACAGGGTAGATACGCAGTATTTT
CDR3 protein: CSVDRVDTQYF

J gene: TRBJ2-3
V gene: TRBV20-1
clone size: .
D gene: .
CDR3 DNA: TGCAGTGCTAGAAAGCTGGGAAGCACAGATACGCAGTATTTT
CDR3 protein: CSARKLGSTDTQYF

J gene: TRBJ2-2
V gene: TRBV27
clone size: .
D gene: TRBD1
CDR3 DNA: TGTGCCAGCAGTTCCAACGATCCGGGACAGGGGGCGCCAGCCGGGGAGCTGTTTTTT
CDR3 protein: CASSSNDPGQGAPAGELFF

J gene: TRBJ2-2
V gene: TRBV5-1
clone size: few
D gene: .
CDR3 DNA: TGCGCCAGCAGAAACGAAGGACCCGGGGAGCTGTTTTTT
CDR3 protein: CASRNEGPGELFF

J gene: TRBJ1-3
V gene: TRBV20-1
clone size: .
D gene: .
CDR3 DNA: TGCAGTGCTGAGGAAATATATACTGGAAACACCATATATTTT
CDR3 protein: CSAEEIYTGNTIYF

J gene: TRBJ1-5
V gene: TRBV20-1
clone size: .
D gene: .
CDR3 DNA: TGCAGTGCCCATCGATTAGGAGGACAGCCCCAGCATTTT
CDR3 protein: CSAHRLGGQPQHF